This T cell receptor beta chain was identified during a study of T cell responses to AZD1222 COVID-19 vaccine. Study results and caveats: Once two AZD1222 doses were given, Spike-specific TCR breadth and depth went up. Nearly half of the spike-specific TCRs reportedly recognize variant regions that carry no mutations. A mostly white British donor set with more females was recruited, and clonal diversity was possibly underestimated.

Germline V gene data show CDR1 as MRHNA and CDR2 as SNTAGT. Trimming cost V 4 bases and J 7 bases; bases outside gene matches: 7. The CDR3 has 15 amino acids. This clone was observed once. The antigen remains undetermined. The data were produced by immunoSEQ multiplex PCR, yet TCRdb's version contains in-frame clones alone and is incomplete. The table has tens of thousands of clones, roughly 87% seen once. The chain has TRBV6-4 and TRBJ2-2; 9 positions match TRBD2. The TCR was taken from an adult who received the AZD1222 COVID-19 vaccine. The material sequenced was peripheral blood, taken 28 days after the second AZD1222 dose. For the CDR3, the DNA is TGTGCCAGCAGTGCTCTAGCGGGGCCCGGCGGGGAGCTGTTTTTT. It yields the protein CASSALAGPGGELFF.